Listed here is a single TCR beta chain. Antigen unknown. V lost 0 bases, J lost 4 bases, and 8 bases lay in between. The CDR3 totals 15 residues. Germline V gene lookup returns CDR1 SGHTS and CDR2 YDEGEE. The data are from a study of vaccination and CD4 T cells after COVID-19. Study-level results: Early post-infection timepoints were not included, and relatively few convalescent patients were studied. Going from approximately 21 to 40, median SARS-CoV-2-reactive clonotypes did not rise significantly.

One entry per CDR3 protein, called by TCRdb with MiXCR from the PCR reads. The table lists some 33,000 distinct CDR3 sequences, around 35% of them singletons. Specified time point: late sampling 161 to 241 days after vaccination in a few convalescent patients. The TCR comes from a human donor who had recovered from COVID-19. Sequencing was performed on CD4+ T cells from blood, taken about 7 months after SARS-CoV-2 vaccination. The V and J genes are TRBV5-8 and TRBJ1-6; D may be TRBD1 (6 bases). The CDR3 is CASSLVGTYNSPLHF. DNA for the CDR3: TGTGCCAGCAGCTTGGTGGGGACATATAATTCACCCCTCCACTTT.